A single T cell receptor beta chain is shown here with its context. Its antigen is still unknown. The junction and the germline gene differ at one end; a read error may be behind it. At sampling all donors were nominally healthy, likely with unrecorded immune exposures. This specimen belongs to a study of cytomegalovirus exposure and HLA in healthy donors. Study results and limitations: The authors assumed roughly uniform sequencing depth across donors for presence/absence analyses. According to a later analysis, most TCR beta chains associated with CMV appeared HLA-restricted.

The PCR had 60 Vbeta and 13 Jbeta primers. TCRdb keeps only in-frame clones here, not all; method: immunoSEQ multiplex PCR. The table has fewer than 120,000 clones, approximately 86% seen once. The CDR3 spans 14 residues. Looked up from germline, CDR1 is GTSNPN and CDR2 is SVGIG (reference sequence). The rearrangement uses TRBV30 and TRBJ1-4; D possibly corresponds to TRBD1 (5 bases). The receptor's source is a man aged 35 to 55 in good health and CMV-seronegative. Material: PBMCs. The CDR3 spells CAWRASGGNEELFF. The CDR3 DNA sequence: TGTGCCTGGAGGGCCTCGGGGGGGAATGAAGAACTGTTTTTT.